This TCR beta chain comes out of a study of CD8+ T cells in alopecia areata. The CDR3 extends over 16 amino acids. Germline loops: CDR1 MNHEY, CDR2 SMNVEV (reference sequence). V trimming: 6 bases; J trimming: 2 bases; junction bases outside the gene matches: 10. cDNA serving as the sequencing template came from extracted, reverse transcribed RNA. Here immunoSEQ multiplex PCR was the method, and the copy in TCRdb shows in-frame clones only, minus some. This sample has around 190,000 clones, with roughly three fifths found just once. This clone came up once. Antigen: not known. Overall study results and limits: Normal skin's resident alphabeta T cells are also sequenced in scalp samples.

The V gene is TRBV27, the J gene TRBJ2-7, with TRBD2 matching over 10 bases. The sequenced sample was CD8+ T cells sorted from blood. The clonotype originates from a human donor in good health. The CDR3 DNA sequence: TGTGCCAGCAGGACCGACCTAGCGGGGGTCCCCTACGAGCAGTACTTC. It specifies CASRTDLAGVPYEQYF.